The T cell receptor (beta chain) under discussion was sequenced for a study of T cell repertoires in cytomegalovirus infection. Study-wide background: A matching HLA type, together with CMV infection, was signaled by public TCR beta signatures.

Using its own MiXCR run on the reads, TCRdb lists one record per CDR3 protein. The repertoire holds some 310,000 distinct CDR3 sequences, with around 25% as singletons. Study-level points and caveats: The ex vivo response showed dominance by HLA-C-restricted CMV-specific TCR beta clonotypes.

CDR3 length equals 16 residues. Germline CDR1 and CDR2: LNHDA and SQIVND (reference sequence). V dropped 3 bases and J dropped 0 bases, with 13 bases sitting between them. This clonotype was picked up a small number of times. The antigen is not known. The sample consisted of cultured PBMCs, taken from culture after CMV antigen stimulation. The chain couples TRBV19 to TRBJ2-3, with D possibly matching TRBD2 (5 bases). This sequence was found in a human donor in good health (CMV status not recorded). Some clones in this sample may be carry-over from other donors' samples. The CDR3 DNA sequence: TGTGCCAGTAGTATGAGGAGAAGCGGCAGCACAGATACGCAGTATTTT. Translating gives CASSMRRSGSTDTQYF.